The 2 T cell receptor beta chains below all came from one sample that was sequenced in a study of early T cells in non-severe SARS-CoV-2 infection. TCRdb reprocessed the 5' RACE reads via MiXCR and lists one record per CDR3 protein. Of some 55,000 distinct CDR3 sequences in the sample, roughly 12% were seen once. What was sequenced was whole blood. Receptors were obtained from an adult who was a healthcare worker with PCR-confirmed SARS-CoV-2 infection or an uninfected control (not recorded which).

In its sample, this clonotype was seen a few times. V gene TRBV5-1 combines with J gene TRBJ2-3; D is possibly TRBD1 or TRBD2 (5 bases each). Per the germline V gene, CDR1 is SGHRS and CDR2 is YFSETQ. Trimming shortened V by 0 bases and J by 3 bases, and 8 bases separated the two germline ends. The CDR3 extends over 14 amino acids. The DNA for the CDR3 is TGCGCCAGCAGCTTGGGGGACGGAACAGATACGCAGTATTTT. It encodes CASSLGDGTDTQYF.

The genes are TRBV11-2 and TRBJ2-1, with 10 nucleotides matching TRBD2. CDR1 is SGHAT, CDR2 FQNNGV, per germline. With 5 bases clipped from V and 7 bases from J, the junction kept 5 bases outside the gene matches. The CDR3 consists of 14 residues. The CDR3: CASSTLAGRNEQFF. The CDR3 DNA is TGTGCCAGCAGCACACTAGCGGGAAGGAATGAGCAGTTCTTC.